This TCR beta chain was recovered during a study of T cell responses to AZD1222 COVID-19 vaccine (dated by TCRdb to the early 2020s). Regarding the study in general: Because spike-specific TCR depth and breadth did not differ between the two schedules, AZD1222 recipients who got a second dose at roughly 4 weeks were pooled with those who got a second dose at roughly 12 weeks. A total of 240 or so trial participants underwent TCR sequencing, of whom approximately 200 had received two doses of AZD1222 and 26 had received two doses of the MenACWY control vaccine. Trial participants were enrolled into age subgroups of 18-55, 56-69 and 70-plus years, which contained about 150, 28 and 57 TCR-sequenced participants, respectively. Overall results and qualifications from the work: Spike-specific TCR breadth and depth rose significantly after two AZD1222 doses compared with day 0 and with MenACWY recipients. In the small 56-69-year group, the increase in depth fell short of significance, most likely because of low power. Because no day 14 peak-response samples were available, repertoires were characterized only after the peak T cell response. Conclusions about previously exposed vaccinees were limited because only a handful of AZD1222 recipients were SARS-CoV-2 seropositive at baseline. The vaccine-associated CD4 TCRs covered the entire spike protein, and the dominant responses fell in regions 160-218 and 743-854. Participants were mostly white British, with more females than males. The authors suggested clonal diversity may have been underestimated. Epitopes outside the regions mutated in the B.1.351 and B.1.1.7 variants were reportedly recognized by nearly half of the unique spike-specific TCRs.

CDR1 KGHSH and CDR2 LQKENI are derived from the germline V gene. V has 4 bases trimmed and J has 2 bases trimmed; junction bases matching no gene number 5. The cysteine opens and the phenylalanine closes a CDR3 of 16 amino acids. Only the CDR3 part of the read is kept: 48 bases, read in frame from the first base. The time point label, read with the paper, signifies: baseline before first vaccination. Vaccinee samples were obtained from the UK trials COV001 and COV002, which included a single-blind randomized controlled phase 2/3 trial of AZD1222 (ChAdOx1 nCoV-19) in healthy adults. Trial participant PBMC samples were collected at day 0 and day 28 after the second dose for TCRbeta chain sequencing. The CDR3 regions of human TCRbeta chains were analyzed by immunosequencing. The source study handled its data this way. Repertoire TCRs were checked for matches against a reference library of SARS-CoV-2-specific TCRs that had been generated using the MIRA antigen-specificity platform. Breadth meant the fraction of unique TCRs that were SARS-CoV-2-associated, whereas depth meant the fraction of total T cells that were SARS-CoV-2-associated. Each spike-specific TCR was assigned to its reactive spike region and to a CD4 or CD8 class using the MIRA data. Log10-transformed breadth and depth values were compared by one-way ANOVA with Sidak's multiple comparisons tests. The clones in this table, taken by TCRdb from immuneACCESS, are in-frame only. Not every clone is retained; where verified, under half of the shortfall comes from an unresolved V gene, and the cause of the rest is unknown. Clonal size and the V and J genes are those of that table, whereas D and trimming came from the DNA. This sample has about 110,000 clones in its table, and roughly nine tenths of those were observed once. The top ten hold over 6.5% of the sample.

This clone showed up just once. The antigen this receptor binds is unknown. Base qualities are missing; no much larger clone stands one base away. The sequences come from peripheral blood, collected on day 0 of AZD1222 vaccination. This receptor chain uses TRBV18 and TRBJ1-2, and TRBD1 matches 12 of the central bases. This TCR was sampled from an adult in good health. The CDR3 loop reads CASSLAGTGGNYGYTF. DNA sequence: TGTGCCAGCTCACTCGCCGGGACAGGGGGCAACTATGGCTACACCTTC.